The 5 T cell receptor beta chains listed next were all sequenced from one sample in a study of control samples from healthy donors and cancer patients. The repertoire was sequenced with immunoSEQ multiplex PCR; TCRdb's copy has only in-frame clones and lacks some. The table includes 95,000 to 100,000 clones, more than 75% detected once. The sample consisted of blood. These receptors originate from a man between 60 and 70 years old in good health.

V usage is TRBV7-9 and J usage is TRBJ1-4, with D possibly matching TRBD1 (5 bases). In germline, CDR1 is SEHNR, CDR2 FQNEAQ (reference sequence). There are 14 residues in the CDR3. The V end was cut by 5 bases, the J end by 10 bases, with 17 bases between. CDR3 DNA sequence: TGTGCCAGCAGCCTAGACAGTGTAGGAGGAAAACTGTTTTTT. This gives the protein CASSLDSVGGKLFF. Filled out from reference TRBV7-9 and TRBJ1-4, the complete variable domain reads DTGVSQNPRHKITKRGQNVTFRCDPISEHNRLYWYRQTLGQGPEFLTYFQNEAQLEKSRLLSDRFSAERPKGSFSTLEIQRTEQGDSAMYLCASSLDSVGGKLFFGSGTQLSVL.

The V gene is TRBV7-9, the J gene TRBJ2-1; 7 nucleotides agree with TRBD1. The CDR3 is 16 amino acids. With V trimmed by 5 bases and J by 7 bases, 14 bases remained unmatched. The germline V gene has CDR1 SEHNR and CDR2 FQNEAQ (reference sequence). CDR3 bases: TGTGCCAGCAGCCACATTCAGACTGACAGGGTAAATGAGCAGTTCTTC. This codes for CASSHIQTDRVNEQFF.

V usage is TRBV10-3 and J usage is TRBJ1-5, with 7 bases that match TRBD1. V gave up 2 bases and J gave up 11 bases; unmatched junction bases: 12. The CDR3 runs to 15 residues. Germline V gene data show CDR1 as ENHRY and CDR2 as SYGVKD. CDR3: CAISEATGAGMTQHF. CDR3 in DNA: TGTGCCATCAGTGAGGCCACAGGGGCGGGTATGACCCAGCATTTT.

V and J are TRBV30 and TRBJ2-5, with 8 bases lining up with TRBD2. The ends lost 0 bases at V and 3 bases at J; junction bases unmatched: 3. Germline V gene lookup returns CDR1 GTSNPN and CDR2 SVGIG (reference sequence). The CDR3 is made up of 14 amino acids. CDR3 sequence reads: CAWSVGAGEETQYF. CDR3 bases: TGTGCCTGGAGTGTGGGAGCGGGGGAAGAGACCCAGTACTTC.

The rearrangement uses TRBV7-2 and TRBJ2-7; the match to TRBD1 covers 7 bases. This CDR3 region has 16 residues. CDR1 and CDR2 (germline): SGHTA, FQGNSA. V gave up 7 bases and J gave up 7 bases; unmatched junction bases: 19. The CDR3 region has the DNA TGTGCCAGCACCCACCTTAGAGGGGACAGTTCTGGGGAGCAGTACTTC. It is translated as CASTHLRGDSSGEQYF.